This TCR beta chain was retrieved from a study of T cells in Graves' hyperthyroidism and ophthalmopathy. The CDR3 covers 13 residues. Unmatched junction bases numbered 4, after V lost 7 bases and J lost 2 bases. Germline V gene sequence: CDR1 MNHEY, CDR2 SVGEGT. A NOSPECS grade of at least 4, a Clinical Activity Score of at least 3 and duration under 3 months were recorded in ophthalmopathy patients. In making diagnoses, clinical symptoms, serum thyroxine and TRAb, thyroid ultrasound and orbital computed tomography were all used. Using RNA transcripts as the source, TCR beta CDR3 regions were amplified. TCR CDR3 underwent first-round RT-PCR with the HTBI primer set. One entry per CDR3 protein, called by TCRdb with MiXCR from the multiplex PCR reads. The sample shows some 500,000 distinct CDR3 sequences, around 15% of them seen only once.

The V and J genes are TRBV6-2 or TRBV6-3 and TRBJ2-5; 7 nucleotides match TRBD1. Sequences were obtained from blood. The TCR originated in a woman in her twenties or thirties with Graves' ophthalmopathy. Here the CDR3 reads CASKTDRQETQYF. The CDR3 nucleotides are TGTGCCAGCAAGACGGACAGGCAAGAGACCCAGTACTTC.